The 20 T cell receptor beta chains below all came from one sample that was sequenced in a study of blood T cell repertoires in COVID-19. Sequenced by immunoSEQ multiplex PCR; TCRdb stores in-frame clones only, minus some. This table holds 150,000 to 200,000 clones, over 70% found once. Sequencing was carried out using peripheral blood. The receptors were sampled from a middle-aged woman with COVID-19, enrolled during active disease.

The chain links TRBV6-1 to TRBJ1-1; a possible D gene is TRBD1 (6 bases). The V gene lost 3 bases and the J gene lost 3 bases, with 14 bases spanning the gap. The CDR3 has 15 amino acids. Germline V gene data show CDR1 as MNHNS and CDR2 as SASEGT. The CDR3 loop reads CASSDRGGGDTEAFF. Written as DNA, the CDR3 is TGTGCCAGCAGTGACAGGGGCGGGGGGGACACTGAAGCTTTCTTT.

The rearrangement links TRBV27 to TRBJ1-1; D gene uncertain. CDR1 MNHEY and CDR2 SMNVEV come from the germline V gene (reference sequence). V dropped 8 bases and J dropped 4 bases, with 17 bases sitting between them. CDR3 length equals 14 residues. CDR3 nucleotides: TGTGCCAGCGTCGCTAATGCGCGGAGCACTGAAGCTTTCTTT. It codes for CASVANARSTEAFF.

The chain recombines TRBV3-1 (or the pseudogene TRBV3-2) with TRBJ1-4; tentative D call: TRBD1 (6 bases). V gave up 1 base and J gave up 11 bases, with 14 bases separating them. The CDR3 sequence is 14 residues long. From germline, CDR1 is LGHDT and CDR2 YNNKEL (reference sequence). Here the CDR3 DNA reads TGTGCCAGCAGCCAAGGCGGCAGGGGTCGGAAACTGTTTTTT. It is translated as CASSQGGRGRKLFF.

The chain uses TRBV27 and TRBJ1-6; D is uncertain. V lost 8 bases to trimming and J lost 0 bases, with 8 bases between them. The CDR3 is 14 residues long. CDR1 is MNHEY, CDR2 SMNVEV, per germline (reference sequence). The CDR3 nucleotides read TGTGCCAGCGGAGGACGCTCCTATAATTCACCCCTCCACTTT. Translating gives CASGGRSYNSPLHF.

The chain couples TRBV2 to TRBJ1-5, with 12 bases that match TRBD1. This CDR3 region has 14 residues. Per the germline V gene, CDR1 is SNHLY and CDR2 is FYNNEI. The V and J ends lost 6 bases and 6 bases, in that order; junction bases with no gene match: 3. DNA of the CDR3: TGTGCCAGCAGGGGGACAGGGGGCTCTCAGCCCCAGCATTTT. This encodes CASRGTGGSQPQHF.

This chain's CDR3 is CASSLGGGFGLGGNTIYF. CDR3 nucleotides: TGTGCCAGCAGTTTAGGGGGGGGTTTTGGGTTAGGCGGAAACACCATATATTTT. The chain carries TRBV28 and TRBJ1-3, with D perhaps matching TRBD1 (5 bases). Germline CDR1 reads MDHEN; CDR2 reads SYDVKM. Trimming took 2 bases from V and 4 from J, leaving 21 bases between them. The CDR3 runs to 18 residues.

This clone was found a few times. This chain uses TRBV6-1 with TRBJ2-6; perhaps TRBD1 as D (6 bases). The CDR3 extends over 16 amino acids. Germline assignment: CDR1 MNHNS and CDR2 SASEGT. Trimming shortened V by 3 bases and J by 4 bases, and 13 bases separated the two germline ends. CDR3 sequence (DNA): TGTGCCAGCAGTGATTCCCCAGGGGTAGGGGCCAACGTCCTGACTTTC. Protein product: CASSDSPGVGANVLTF.

The rearrangement uses TRBV19 and TRBJ2-1; D is unclear. Trimming removed 6 bases from V and 0 bases from J, with 6 bases in between. From germline, CDR1 is LNHDA and CDR2 SQIVND (reference sequence). There are 13 residues in the CDR3. The CDR3 sequence is CASRSYSYNEQFF. The CDR3 bases are TGTGCCAGTAGAAGCTACTCCTACAATGAGCAGTTCTTC.

This chain links TRBV6-2 or TRBV6-3 with TRBJ2-3; 11 bases agree with TRBD2. V dropped 2 bases and J dropped 4; count of bases not matched to a gene: 11. Per the germline V gene, CDR1 is MNHEY and CDR2 is SVGEGT. The CDR3 is 18 residues long. Written as DNA, the CDR3 is TGTGCCAGCAGTTACGGGGTAGCGGGGGGGCCGATAGCAGATACGCAGTATTTT. The encoded protein is CASSYGVAGGPIADTQYF.

This clone has only one observation. The chain uses TRBV7-9 and TRBJ2-2; 8 bases are a match to TRBD2. V lost 10 bases and J lost 0; bases outside the gene matches: 7. Looked up from germline, CDR1 is SEHNR and CDR2 is FQNEAQ (reference sequence). CDR3 length: 15 residues. CDR3 in DNA: TGTGCCACCGCCCGGACTAGCACGAACACCGGGGAGCTGTTTTTT. Translated, it gives CATARTSTNTGELFF.

The J gene is TRBJ1-2, the V gene TRBV7-2; D possibly corresponds to TRBD1 (6 bases). The CDR3 is made up of 15 amino acids. Germline loops: CDR1 SGHTA, CDR2 FQGNSA. The V and J ends lost 4 bases and 1 base respectively, with 13 bases between them. CDR3 DNA: TGTGCCAGCAGCTCAACAGGGAGGGTTAACTATGGCTACACCTTC. This encodes CASSSTGRVNYGYTF.

V and J are TRBV19 and TRBJ1-1; 8 bases agree with TRBD1. Germline V gene lookup returns CDR1 LNHDA and CDR2 SQIVND (reference sequence). Unmatched junction bases numbered 12, after V lost 6 bases and J lost 3 bases. This CDR3 is 16 amino acids long. The CDR3 region has the DNA TGTGCCAGTAGAATTGGGGCAGGGGGCAGACACACTGAAGCTTTCTTT. Amino acid sequence: CASRIGAGGRHTEAFF.

The chain links TRBV29-1 to TRBJ2-7; 10 bases are shared with TRBD2. This CDR3 is 13 amino acids long. Losses at the gene ends were 4 bases for V and 6 bases for J; bases not matched to a gene: 6. Germline lookup yields CDR1 SQVTM and CDR2 ANQGSEA. The CDR3 DNA reads as TGCAGCGTTGGGAAGCGACTAGCGGGCGAGCAGTACTTC. This translates into CSVGKRLAGEQYF.

This chain links TRBV6-5 with TRBJ2-1; D is unclear. CDR1 and CDR2 (germline): MNHEY, SVGAGI. CDR3 length equals 13 residues. V was clipped by 6 bases and J by 4 bases, with 10 bases between them. The DNA for the CDR3 is TGTGCCAGCAGGAAAACAGAATACAATGAGCAGTTCTTC. It specifies CASRKTEYNEQFF.

The chain uses TRBV18 and TRBJ1-1, with D possibly being TRBD1 (5 bases). Germline CDR1 reads KGHSH; CDR2 reads LQKENI. V lost 6 bases and J 1 base, leaving 12 bases between the germline ends. The CDR3 loop spans 14 amino acids. The CDR3 region has the DNA TGTGCCAGCTCCCCGAAGCAGGGGAACACTGAAGCTTTCTTT. This encodes CASSPKQGNTEAFF.

J is TRBJ2-2 and V is TRBV10-3; TRBD1 aligns across 9 bases. J was trimmed by 4 bases and V by 4 bases; bases with no gene match: 10. Per the germline V gene, CDR1 is ENHRY and CDR2 is SYGVKD. CDR3 size: 17 residues. CDR3 in DNA: TGTGCCATCAGTGGTCCCGGGACAGGGAGTGTCACCGGGGAGCTGTTTTTT. It yields the protein CAISGPGTGSVTGELFF.

Comment on this clone: Other DNA sequences in this specimen translate into the identical CDR3. The chain carries TRBV5-5 and TRBJ2-3; no definite D call. Trimming left V 2 bases short and J 3 bases short, with 19 bases between. The germline V gene has CDR1 SGHKS and CDR2 YYEKEE (reference sequence). The CDR3 extends over 17 amino acids. The CDR3 sequence: CASSLASGQGRTDTQYF. Written as DNA, the CDR3 is TGTGCCAGCAGCTTAGCAAGTGGGCAAGGCAGGACAGATACGCAGTATTTT.

The chain is built from TRBV10-3 and TRBJ2-1, with 10 nucleotides matching TRBD2. The CDR3 spans 17 residues. The V segment lost 0 bases and the J segment 5 bases; nucleotides outside the gene matches: 7. In germline, CDR1 is ENHRY, CDR2 SYGVKD. The CDR3 sequence: CAISESVPSGSHNEQFF. CDR3 DNA: TGTGCCATCAGTGAGTCGGTTCCTAGCGGGAGCCACAATGAGCAGTTCTTC.

The chain links TRBV27 to TRBJ2-7, with 10 positions matching TRBD1. The CDR3 loop spans 14 amino acids. Germline-derived CDR1 and CDR2 are MNHEY and SMNVEV (reference sequence). V lost 3 bases and J lost 4; bases outside the gene matches: 3. The CDR3 sequence is CASSFGTGVYEQYF. CDR3 in DNA: TGTGCCAGCAGTTTTGGGACAGGGGTGTACGAGCAGTACTTC.

The chain combines TRBV4-2 with TRBJ1-1, with D tentatively TRBD1 (5 bases). This CDR3 has 16 amino acids. With 0 bases removed from V and 3 bases from J, the gap between germline ends came to 14 bases. Germline lookup yields CDR1 LGHNA and CDR2 YNFKEQ. DNA for the CDR3: TGTGCCAGCAGCCAAGATGGCGCCGGACAAGACACTGAAGCTTTCTTT. It yields the protein CASSQDGAGQDTEAFF.